The clone carrying this T cell receptor (beta chain) has at least ten counts. V was shortened by 1 base and J by 10 bases, with 8 bases between the two germline ends. This CDR3 is 12 amino acids long. CDR1 is SGHNT, CDR2 YENEEA, per germline. This record belongs to a study of T cells in Graves' hyperthyroidism and ophthalmopathy. Amplified TCR beta CDR3 regions derived from RNA transcripts. The HTBI set primed first-round TCR CDR3 RT-PCR. Using its own MiXCR run on the multiplex PCR reads, TCRdb lists one record per CDR3 protein. The sample holds over 400,000 distinct CDR3 sequences, about 20% seen once.

The receptor's source is a woman in her seventies with Graves' ophthalmopathy. The sample comprised blood. The chain combines TRBV11-3 with TRBJ2-1; D remains ambiguous. In DNA form, the CDR3 reads TGTGCCAGCAGCTTAGCACAGACGGAGCAGTTCTTC. Translated, it gives CASSLAQTEQFF.